A single sample is the source of the 20 T cell receptor beta chains below, sequenced in a study of CXCR3-negative and CXCR3-positive naive CD8 T cells. The authors made the TRB cDNA libraries by 5' RACE using UMI labels. TCRdb re-called the 5' RACE reads and catalogs CDR3 proteins one per entry, DNA excluded. The ten most abundant clones cover around 1.5% of a sample with approximately 66,000 distinct CDR3 sequences. Sequences were obtained from naive CXCR3- CD8+ T cells from blood. As to subset: CD45RO-CCR7+CD27+CD95- naive CD8+ T cells lacking CXCR3 (TNR3-). All receptors derive from a human donor in good health. Some clones in this sample may be carry-over from other donors' samples.

The gene calls are TRBV4-1 and TRBJ2-5; TCRdb designates TRBD1, a call that cannot be tested without DNA. The length of the CDR3 is 15 residues. CDR1 MGHRA and CDR2 YSYEKL come from the germline V gene. The CDR3 reads CASSEFPGGRETQYF.

The chain joins TRBV5-1 to TRBJ1-4. The CDR3 runs 14 residues. Germline loops: CDR1 SGHRS, CDR2 YFSETQ. The CDR3: CASSSGWWNEKLFF.

The J gene is TRBJ2-7, the V gene TRBV5-1; TCRdb names TRBD1, which stays unverified in the absence of DNA. Germline V gene lookup returns CDR1 SGHRS and CDR2 YFSETQ. There are 13 residues in the CDR3. The CDR3 spells CASSLSTGYEQYF.

CDR3 sequence reads: CASSKAPVAGSSGEQYF. The rearrangement joins TRBV21-1 to TRBJ2-7; TCRdb's D call, TRBD2, is unchecked because there is no DNA. TRBV21-1 is a documented pseudogene. This CDR3 is 17 amino acids long.

The chain carries TRBV4-1 and TRBJ2-1; TCRdb proposes TRBD2, but this gene call is untestable without DNA. CDR1 is MGHRA and CDR2 is YSYEKL in the germline V gene. The CDR3 totals 18 residues. The CDR3 is CASSQEPLSGGVYNEQFF.

The chain is built from TRBV29-1 and TRBJ2-7; TCRdb selects TRBD2, and the lack of DNA leaves this call unchecked. CDR1 and CDR2 from the germline V gene are SQVTM and ANQGSEA. CDR3 length: 13 amino acids. The CDR3 region is CSVGTAQTYEQYF.

V is TRBV7-9 and J is TRBJ2-7; the D call of TRBD1 rests on TCRdb alone, since no DNA is present to check it. The CDR3 sequence is 16 residues long. The germline V gene encodes CDR1 SEHNR and CDR2 FQNEAQ (reference sequence). This CDR3 is CASSALIPGTNYEQYF.

The chain combines TRBV29-1 with TRBJ2-7; TCRdb's assignment of TRBD1 cannot be checked, as there is no DNA. This CDR3 has 13 residues. CDR1 is SQVTM and CDR2 is ANQGSEA in the germline V gene. The CDR3 here is CSVVQGNSYEQYF.

The chain uses TRBV20-1 and TRBJ2-3; TCRdb reports TRBD2, a call that lacks DNA to check it against. The germline gives CDR1 DFQATT, CDR2 SNEGSKA (reference sequence). The CDR3 is 18 amino acids. CDR3 residues: CSARPEPGLAPIGNTQYF.

The chain combines TRBV20-1 with TRBJ2-1; TCRdb's D call, TRBD2, is unchecked because there is no DNA. Germline CDR1 and CDR2: DFQATT and SNEGSKA (reference sequence). CDR3 size: 14 residues. The CDR3 sequence: CSAPEAGPTYEQFF.

This chain connects TRBV4-1 to TRBJ2-1. The CDR3 has 15 residues. Germline CDR1 MGHRA, CDR2 YSYEKL. Here the CDR3 reads CASSQDYGSYNEQFF.

The V call is TRBV29-1, the J call TRBJ2-5. The CDR3 is 12 residues long. Germline V CDR1 and CDR2: SQVTM, ANQGSEA. CDR3 sequence reads: CSVEFEWGTQYF.

The genes are TRBV24-1 and TRBJ1-5; the D call of TRBD1 rests on TCRdb alone, since no DNA is present to check it. Germline V gene lookup returns CDR1 KGHDR and CDR2 SFDVKD. The CDR3 has 13 residues. The CDR3 sequence: CATSLGAAQPQHF.

The chain recombines TRBV9 with TRBJ2-1; TCRdb names TRBD1, which stays unverified in the absence of DNA. The CDR3 extends over 14 amino acids. The germline CDR1 and CDR2 sequences are SGDLS and YYNGEE. This chain's CDR3 is CASSVGTGYNEQFF.

The chain recombines TRBV6-5 with TRBJ1-1; the TCRdb call, TRBD1, lacks DNA for checking. Germline CDR1 and CDR2: MNHEY and SVGAGI. CDR3 length: 14 residues. The CDR3 sequence is CASSWGTGDTEAFF.

The chain carries TRBV10-2 and TRBJ2-7. CDR1 and CDR2 from the germline V gene are WSHSY and SAAADI. There are 16 residues in the CDR3. The CDR3 sequence is CASSAHPSGSFYEQYF.

CDR3 sequence: CSVDRLPGQGYNEQFF. This chain uses TRBV29-1 with TRBJ2-1; the D call from TCRdb, TRBD1, cannot be confirmed without DNA. The germline V gene has CDR1 SQVTM and CDR2 ANQGSEA. This CDR3 is 16 amino acids long.

The chain is built from TRBV18 and TRBJ1-6. In germline, CDR1 is KGHSH, CDR2 LQKENI. There are 14 residues in the CDR3. CDR3 in amino acids: CASSPGPANSPLHF.

The chain recombines TRBV28 with TRBJ1-2. CDR1 MDHEN and CDR2 SYDVKM come from the germline V gene. CDR3 length equals 14 residues. The CDR3 here is CASSFKGSSYGYTF.

The J gene is TRBJ1-2, the V gene TRBV28; there is no DNA to check the TCRdb D call of TRBD1. CDR1 and CDR2 from the germline V gene are MDHEN and SYDVKM. The length of the CDR3 is 13 residues. The chain's CDR3 is CASSPGTGNGYTF.